Following are 22 T cell receptor beta chains from one sample sequenced in a study of OX40 agonist ivuxolimab in advanced cancers. TCRdb's table, derived via immunoSEQ multiplex PCR, lists solely in-frame clones and lacks some. The sample holds some 130,000 clones, 80% to 90% seen once. This sample comprised CD4+ or CD8+ T cells sorted from blood, obtained in a trial of the OX40 agonist ivuxolimab. These TCRs come from an adult with an advanced solid tumor such as melanoma, head and neck, liver or kidney cancer.

The V call is TRBV7-9, the J call TRBJ2-3; TRBD2 might be the D (7 bases). Germline lookup yields CDR1 SEHNR and CDR2 FQNEAQ (reference sequence). The CDR3 totals 14 residues. Trimming removed 5 bases at V and 5 bases at J, with 14 bases between. CDR3 in amino acids: CASSPGGSRDTQYF. The CDR3 DNA reads as TGTGCCAGCAGCCCGGGGGGCTCTAGAGATACGCAGTATTTT.

This clone was seen once. The chain recombines TRBV5-4 with TRBJ2-2; possible D gene TRBD1, 5 bases. The CDR3 consists of 15 residues. V was clipped by 1 base and J by 1 base, with 8 bases between them. The germline V gene has CDR1 SGHNT and CDR2 YYREEE (reference sequence). The CDR3 region has the DNA TGTGCCAGCAGCTTGCAGCAGGGGAACACCGGGGAGCTGTTTTTT. The encoded protein is CASSLQQGNTGELFF.

This sequence joins TRBV10-3 and TRBJ2-3; D is unresolved. Germline assignment: CDR1 ENHRY and CDR2 SYGVKD. CDR3 size: 13 residues. Between the trimmed V and J ends, which lost 8 bases and 2 bases, there was a span of 11 bases. CDR3 DNA: TGTGCCATCTCGCCCTCCGACACAGATACGCAGTATTTT. It codes for CAISPSDTDTQYF.

In its sample, this clone was seen once. The chain couples TRBV25-1 to TRBJ2-1; 8 nucleotides align to TRBD2. The CDR3 has 12 amino acids. V lost 4 bases to trimming and J lost 14 bases; unmatched junction nucleotides: 7. Germline V gene data show CDR1 as MGHDK and CDR2 as SYGVNS. The CDR3 protein is CASSVPGGAEFF. The CDR3 coding sequence is TGTGCCAGCAGTGTTCCGGGGGGGGCGGAGTTCTTC.

The rearrangement joins TRBV6-6 to TRBJ1-6; the D gene is possibly TRBD1 (6 bases). The CDR3 length is 16 residues. Per germline, CDR1 MNHNY and CDR2 SVGAGI (reference sequence). Trimming left V 0 bases short and J 1 base short, with 7 bases between. CDR3 residues: CASSYSTGSYNSPLHF. As DNA, the CDR3 is TGTGCCAGCAGTTACTCCACAGGGTCCTATAATTCACCCCTCCACTTT.

The chain carries TRBV27 and TRBJ1-4, with a weak D call TRBD1 (5 bases). The CDR3 spans 17 residues. Germline loops: CDR1 MNHEY, CDR2 SMNVEV (reference sequence). The V end lost 2 bases, the J end lost 0 bases, and 13 bases lay between the germline ends. CDR3 nucleotide sequence: TGTGCCAGCAGTTTAGTGCCAAGGGGTGCAACTAATGAAAAACTGTTTTTT. Its protein product is CASSLVPRGATNEKLFF.

V and J are TRBV11-3 and TRBJ2-5; maybe TRBD1 (6 bases). The V and J ends lost 3 bases and 3 bases respectively, with 8 bases between them. The length of the CDR3 is 13 residues. Germline lookup yields CDR1 SGHNT and CDR2 YENEEA. The CDR3 coding sequence is TGTGCCAGCAGCTTCGGACAGAAAGAGACCCAGTACTTC. Its translation: CASSFGQKETQYF. Full variable domain (missing parts from reference TRBV11-3 and TRBJ2-5): EAGVVQSPRYKIIEKKQPVAFWCNPISGHNTLYWYLQNLGQGPELLIRYENEEAVDDSQLPKDRFSAERLKGVDSTLKIQPAELGDSAVYLCASSFGQKETQYFGPGTRLLVL.

This chain connects TRBV30 to TRBJ2-1; 10 positions match TRBD1. Germline assignment: CDR1 GTSNPN and CDR2 SVGIG (reference sequence). Unmatched junction bases numbered 3, after V lost 3 bases and J lost 7 bases. There are 13 residues in the CDR3. The CDR3 coding sequence is TGTGCCTGGAGCACGGGACAGGGGAATGAGCAGTTCTTC. The encoded protein is CAWSTGQGNEQFF.

The V and J genes are TRBV7-3 and TRBJ1-1, with a possible D match to TRBD1 (6 bases). This CDR3 region has 14 residues. V gave up 5 bases and J gave up 0 bases, with 10 bases separating them. Germline lookup yields CDR1 SGHTA and CDR2 FQGTGA. In DNA, the CDR3 is TGTGCCAGCAGCGGACAGTTTCTGAACACTGAAGCTTTCTTT. Translation: CASSGQFLNTEAFF.

This chain connects TRBV28 to TRBJ1-2, with 12 bases fitting TRBD1. From germline, CDR1 is MDHEN and CDR2 SYDVKM. CDR3 length equals 15 residues. The V gene end was trimmed by 5 bases and the J gene end by 7 bases; junction bases not matched to a gene: 8. The DNA of the CDR3 is TGTGCCAGCAGTCAACCGGGACAGGGGGCCTTTGGCTACACCTTC. Its protein product is CASSQPGQGAFGYTF.

The V and J genes are TRBV6-5 and TRBJ1-2; 7 nucleotides match TRBD1. CDR1 is MNHEY and CDR2 is SVGAGI in the germline V gene. Trimming took 2 bases from V and 2 from J; bases not matched to a gene: 5. This CDR3 has 15 residues. This CDR3 reads CASSYGQAGNYGYTF. For the CDR3, the DNA is TGTGCCAGCAGTTACGGACAGGCGGGAAACTATGGCTACACCTTC.

The rearrangement joins TRBV28 to TRBJ1-5; 7 bases align to TRBD1. Germline V CDR1 and CDR2: MDHEN, SYDVKM. The CDR3 has 15 amino acids. V dropped 5 bases and J dropped 0; count of bases not matched to a gene: 4. In DNA, the CDR3 is TGTGCCAGCAGTCTCGGGACAGCTAGCAATCAGCCCCAGCATTTT. This codes for CASSLGTASNQPQHF. Filled out from reference TRBV28 and TRBJ1-5, the complete variable domain reads DVKVTQSSRYLVKRTGEKVFLECVQDMDHENMFWYRQDPGLGLRLIYFSYDVKMKEKGDIPEGYSVSREKKERFSLILESASTNQTSMYLCASSLGTASNQPQHFGDGTRLSIL.

This clone was seen just once. The chain links TRBV9 to TRBJ2-3; D is unclear. V lost 1 base to trimming and J lost 0 bases, with 6 bases between them. Looked up from germline, CDR1 is SGDLS and CDR2 is YYNGEE. This CDR3 spans 14 amino acids. DNA for the CDR3: TGTGCCAGCAGCGTAAAACCTAGCACAGATACGCAGTATTTT. Amino acids: CASSVKPSTDTQYF.

The CDR3 region is CASSVVGRADEQFF. The CDR3 DNA follows: TGTGCCAGCAGCGTAGTAGGCAGGGCTGATGAGCAGTTCTTC. V and J are TRBV9 and TRBJ2-1; D might be TRBD1 (5 bases). This CDR3 comprises 14 residues. V gave up 0 bases and J gave up 8 bases, with 12 bases separating them. The V gene's germline CDR1 is SGDLS and CDR2 YYNGEE.

This clone was seen a few times. The V and J genes are TRBV7-9 and TRBJ1-1; no clear D gene. The CDR3 has 15 amino acids. Deletions cut 4 bases from V and 1 base from J, with 13 bases between. Germline CDR1 and CDR2: SEHNR and FQNEAQ (reference sequence). CDR3 DNA: TGTGCCAGCAGCTCAATGACCGACGGGAACACTGAAGCTTTCTTT. Its protein is CASSSMTDGNTEAFF.

The genes are TRBV7-2 and TRBJ2-1; TRBD2 aligns across 12 bases. Germline CDR1 is SGHTA and CDR2 is FQGNSA. This CDR3 has 17 amino acids. Unmatched junction bases numbered 7, after V lost 3 bases and J lost 4 bases. The CDR3 sequence: CASSLASGGASYNEQFF. The CDR3 DNA reads as TGTGCCAGCAGCTTGGCTAGCGGGGGGGCGTCTTACAATGAGCAGTTCTTC.

The V and J genes are TRBV4-3 and TRBJ2-5; D is unresolved. This CDR3 contains 14 residues. Per the germline V gene, CDR1 is LGHNA and CDR2 is YSLEER. V dropped 4 bases and J dropped 7 bases, with 16 bases sitting between them. CDR3 sequence reads: CASSPSGNSGTQYF. The CDR3 region has the DNA TGCGCCAGCAGCCCAAGTGGGAACTCGGGGACCCAGTACTTC.

V is TRBV5-8 and J is TRBJ1-6; 7 bases agree with TRBD1. From germline, CDR1 is SGHTS and CDR2 YDEGEE. The CDR3 is made up of 15 amino acids. The J segment lost 5 bases and the V segment lost 3 bases, leaving 5 bases of the junction unmatched. CDR3 sequence (DNA): TGTGCCAGCAGCTCCGGACAGGCCAATAATTCACCCCTCCACTTT. Its protein is CASSSGQANNSPLHF.

This rearrangement joins TRBV5-1 to TRBJ1-6; D gene uncertain. The CDR3 totals 20 residues. Germline V gene sequence: CDR1 SGHRS, CDR2 YFSETQ. Trimming cost V 0 bases and J 6 bases, with 25 bases left between them. Written as DNA, the CDR3 is TGCGCCAGCAGCTTGGTATTATCGGGGTTTGGCCAGCTTTCTAATTCACCCCTCCACTTT. Residues: CASSLVLSGFGQLSNSPLHF. Based on the CDR3 plus reference TRBV5-1 and TRBJ1-6, the full variable domain is KAGVTQTPRYLIKTRGQQVTLSCSPISGHRSVSWYQQTPGQGLQFLFEYFSETQRNKGNFPGRFSGRQFSNSRSEMNVSTLELGDSALYLCASSLVLSGFGQLSNSPLHFGNGTRLTVT.

The chain couples TRBV28 to TRBJ2-7; unclear D gene. The CDR3 sequence is 13 residues long. Trimming left V 2 bases short and J 6 bases short, with 11 bases between. Germline assignment: CDR1 MDHEN and CDR2 SYDVKM. In DNA, the CDR3 is TGTGCCAGCAGTTTAGGGTCATTAGGCGAGCAGTACTTC. Protein sequence: CASSLGSLGEQYF.

V gene TRBV28 combines with J gene TRBJ2-1, with 12 bases identical to TRBD2. CDR1 is MDHEN and CDR2 is SYDVKM in the germline V gene. The CDR3 length is 14 residues. V gave up 7 bases and J gave up 13 bases; unmatched junction bases: 11. The CDR3 coding sequence is TGTGCCAGCAACGTTGCACTAGCGGGGGGACCCCAGTTCTTC. It codes for CASNVALAGGPQFF.

The V call is TRBV9, the J call TRBJ1-1; no clear D gene. This CDR3 contains 13 residues. V lost 4 bases and J 1 base, leaving 8 bases between the germline ends. Germline values: CDR1 SGDLS, CDR2 YYNGEE. The CDR3: CASSRTENTEAFF. The CDR3 coding sequence is TGTGCCAGCAGCCGAACGGAGAACACTGAAGCTTTCTTT.